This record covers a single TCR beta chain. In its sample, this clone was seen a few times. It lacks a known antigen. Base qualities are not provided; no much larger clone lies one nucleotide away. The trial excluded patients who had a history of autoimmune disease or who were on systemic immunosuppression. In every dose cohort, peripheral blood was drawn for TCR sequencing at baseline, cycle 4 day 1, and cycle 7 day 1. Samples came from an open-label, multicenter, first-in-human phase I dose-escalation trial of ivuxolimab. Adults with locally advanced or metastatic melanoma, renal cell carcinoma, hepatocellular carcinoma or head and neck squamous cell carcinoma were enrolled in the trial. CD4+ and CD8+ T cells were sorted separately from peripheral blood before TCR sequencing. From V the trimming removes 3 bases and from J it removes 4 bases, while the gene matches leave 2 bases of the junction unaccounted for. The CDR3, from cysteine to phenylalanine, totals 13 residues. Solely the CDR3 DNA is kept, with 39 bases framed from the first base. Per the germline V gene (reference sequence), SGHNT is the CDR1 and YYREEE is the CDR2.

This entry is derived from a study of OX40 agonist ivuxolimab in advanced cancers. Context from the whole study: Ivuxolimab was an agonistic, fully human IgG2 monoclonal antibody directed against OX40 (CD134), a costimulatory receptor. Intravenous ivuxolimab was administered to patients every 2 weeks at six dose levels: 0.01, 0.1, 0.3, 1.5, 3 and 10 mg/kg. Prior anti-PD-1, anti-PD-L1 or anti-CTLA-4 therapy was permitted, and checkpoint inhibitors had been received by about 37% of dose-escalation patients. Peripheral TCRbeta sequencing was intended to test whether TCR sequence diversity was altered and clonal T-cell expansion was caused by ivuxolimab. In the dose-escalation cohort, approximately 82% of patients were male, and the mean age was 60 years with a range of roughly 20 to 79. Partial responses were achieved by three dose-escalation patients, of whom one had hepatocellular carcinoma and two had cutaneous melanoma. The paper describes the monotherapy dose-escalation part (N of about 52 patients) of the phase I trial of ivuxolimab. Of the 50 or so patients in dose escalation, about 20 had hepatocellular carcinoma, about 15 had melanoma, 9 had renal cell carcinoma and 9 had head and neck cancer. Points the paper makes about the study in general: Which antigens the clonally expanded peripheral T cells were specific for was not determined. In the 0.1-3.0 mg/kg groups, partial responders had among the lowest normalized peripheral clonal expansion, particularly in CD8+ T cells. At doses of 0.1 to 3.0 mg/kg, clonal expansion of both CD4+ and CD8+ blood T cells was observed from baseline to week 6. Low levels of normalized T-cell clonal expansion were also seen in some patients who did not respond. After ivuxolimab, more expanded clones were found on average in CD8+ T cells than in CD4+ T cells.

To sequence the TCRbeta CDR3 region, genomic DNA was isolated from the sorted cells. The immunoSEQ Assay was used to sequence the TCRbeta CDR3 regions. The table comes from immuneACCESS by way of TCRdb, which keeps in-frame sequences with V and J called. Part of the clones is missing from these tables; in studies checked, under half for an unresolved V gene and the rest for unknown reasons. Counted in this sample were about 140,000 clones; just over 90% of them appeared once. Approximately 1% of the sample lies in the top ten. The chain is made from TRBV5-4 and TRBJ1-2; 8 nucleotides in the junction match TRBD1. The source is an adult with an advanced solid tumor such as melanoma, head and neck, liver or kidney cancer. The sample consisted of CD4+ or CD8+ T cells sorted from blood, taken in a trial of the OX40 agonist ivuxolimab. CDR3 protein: CASSWGTGYGYTF. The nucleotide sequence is TGTGCCAGCAGCTGGGGGACAGGCTATGGCTACACCTTC.